Below are 6 T cell receptor beta chains sequenced from a single sample in a study of beta chain features in type 1 diabetes. Expressed TCRB transcripts were sequenced after all isolated RNA was converted to cDNA. TCRdb's copy holds only in-frame clones and misses some; the assay was immunoSEQ multiplex PCR. Of 300,000 to 400,000 clones in the sample, around 8% were seen once. Sequences were obtained from central memory CD4+ T cells from blood. Every receptor here comes from a woman aged 18 to 35 in good health.

The CDR3: CASSYRMNTEAFF. In nucleotides, the CDR3 is TGTGCCAGCAGTTACAGGATGAACACTGAAGCTTTCTTT. The chain combines TRBV6-6 with TRBJ1-1; D gene ambiguous. V was shortened by 2 bases and J by 0 bases, with 4 bases between the two germline ends. The CDR3 loop spans 13 amino acids. CDR1 is MNHNY, CDR2 SVGAGI, per germline (reference sequence).

The genes are TRBV7-2 and TRBJ2-7; D perhaps matches TRBD2 (5 bases). CDR3 length: 13 residues. Germline V CDR1 and CDR2: SGHTA, FQGNSA. The V gene lost 5 bases and the J gene lost 8 bases, with 16 bases spanning the gap. The CDR3 region is CASSPWTANKQYF. The CDR3 coding sequence is TGTGCCAGCAGCCCCTGGACTGCCAACAAGCAGTACTTC. Based on the CDR3 plus reference TRBV7-2 and TRBJ2-7, the full variable domain is GAGVSQSPSNKVTEKGKDVELRCDPISGHTALYWYRQSLGQGLEFLIYFQGNSAPDKSGLPSDRFSAERTGGSVSTLTIQRTQQEDSAVYLCASSPWTANKQYFGPGTRLTVT.

This clone was seen a few times. The chain employs TRBV25-1 and TRBJ2-1; TRBD2 might be the D (5 bases). The CDR3 sequence is 15 residues long. The V gene's germline CDR1 is MGHDK and CDR2 SYGVNS. V was cut by 3 bases and J by 2 bases, with 11 bases left in between. The DNA for the CDR3 is TGTGCCAGCAGTGAGGGAGCGGCCCCCTACAATGAGCAGTTCTTC. Residues: CASSEGAAPYNEQFF.

This clone was seen a few times. A much larger clone differs from this one at a single base, so this may be a read error. This chain links TRBV7-3 with TRBJ2-7; 7 nucleotides agree with TRBD1. With V trimmed by 5 bases and J by 2 bases, 3 bases remained unmatched. The CDR3 extends over 13 amino acids. Per the germline V gene, CDR1 is SGHTA and CDR2 is FQGTGA. The CDR3 nucleotides are TGTGCCAGCAGCACCGGGACAGCCTACGAGCAGTACTTC. Residues: CASSTGTAYEQYF.

The chain carries TRBV27 and TRBJ2-3, with 10 bases aligning to TRBD2. CDR1 and CDR2 (germline): MNHEY, SMNVEV (reference sequence). This CDR3 has 17 residues. Trimming at V came to 4 bases and at J to 4 bases, leaving 11 bases not matched to a gene. The CDR3 DNA follows: TGTGCCAGCAGTTCCGTAGCGGGAGGCTATGGAGCAGATACGCAGTATTTT. Amino acids: CASSSVAGGYGADTQYF.

This clone was detected only a few times. The chain combines TRBV7-2 with TRBJ2-7, with 12 nucleotides matching TRBD2. Germline CDR1 is SGHTA and CDR2 is FQGNSA. The CDR3 is 15 residues long. The V gene end was trimmed by 5 bases and the J gene end by 5 bases; junction bases not matched to a gene: 7. The CDR3 is CASSPRLAGEHEQYF. The DNA of the CDR3 is TGTGCCAGCAGCCCTAGACTAGCGGGAGAACACGAGCAGTACTTC.